These 18 T cell receptor beta chains were all obtained from the same sample, sequenced in a study of T cells in localized non-small cell lung cancer. Using immunoSEQ multiplex PCR, the repertoire was profiled, and TCRdb retains in-frame clones only, with some absent. The table records around 64,000 clones, more than 80% of them present only once. Sequenced material: PBMCs, taken before any cancer treatment. These receptors all come from a man aged 35 to 69 with stage II lung adenocarcinoma.

The chain joins TRBV6-6 to TRBJ2-7; TRBD2 is a possible D gene (5 bases). The CDR3 is 14 residues long. V was shortened by 6 bases and J by 3 bases, with 15 bases between the two germline ends. Germline V gene sequence: CDR1 MNHNY, CDR2 SVGAGI (reference sequence). The CDR3 nucleotides are TGTGCCAGCAGCCAACTAGAAACCCGCTACGAGCAGTACTTC. Protein sequence: CASSQLETRYEQYF.

This clone was found a few times. V gene TRBV4-1 combines with J gene TRBJ2-7, with TRBD1 matching 7 bases. Germline loops: CDR1 MGHRA, CDR2 YSYEKL. V gave up 4 bases and J gave up 2 bases; unmatched junction bases: 11. This CDR3 has 16 amino acids. The CDR3 sequence: CASSLRLTGPPYEQYF. The CDR3 DNA is TGCGCCAGCAGCCTCCGTTTGACAGGGCCGCCCTACGAGCAGTACTTC.

This clone was picked up one time. The chain links TRBV2 to TRBJ1-1; D gene ambiguous. V was trimmed by 8 bases and J by 5 bases, leaving 18 bases between them. Germline loops: CDR1 SNHLY, CDR2 FYNNEI. This CDR3 region has 14 residues. This CDR3 reads CASSAGGLVTEAFF. The CDR3 DNA is TGTGCCAGCTCTGCGGGAGGGCTGGTTACTGAAGCTTTCTTT.

The genes are TRBV7-9 and TRBJ1-5, with no clear D. V was pared by 11 bases and J by 7 bases, with 15 bases between. Looked up from germline, CDR1 is SEHNR and CDR2 is FQNEAQ (reference sequence). The CDR3 is made up of 12 amino acids. The CDR3 DNA reads TGTGCCTCCGGGATGGGGAACCAGCCCCAGCATTTT. Its translation: CASGMGNQPQHF.

V gene TRBV21-1 combines with J gene TRBJ1-1; the table's D gene call, TRBD1, was not cross checked with the DNA. TRBV21-1 is annotated as a pseudogene. This CDR3 has 15 amino acids. CDR3 sequence: CASTKGMGQNTEAFF. The CDR3 coding sequence is TGTGCCAGCACCAAAGGTATGGGACAGAACACTGAAGCTTTCTTT.

V and J are TRBV14 and TRBJ2-7; no definite D call. From germline, CDR1 is SGHDN and CDR2 FVKESK. The CDR3 runs 15 residues. V gave up 0 bases and J gave up 2 bases, with 11 bases separating them. The DNA of the CDR3 is TGTGCCAGCAGCCAAGAGTCGCATGTTACCTACGAGCAGTACTTC. Its protein product is CASSQESHVTYEQYF.

The rearrangement links TRBV19 to TRBJ1-1; TRBD1 is a possible D gene (6 bases). CDR3 length equals 15 residues. Germline V CDR1 and CDR2: LNHDA, SQIVND (reference sequence). V dropped 4 bases and J dropped 3 bases, with 15 bases sitting between them. DNA of the CDR3: TGTGCCAGTAGTACTCAACGGACAGTTTACACTGAAGCTTTCTTT. This gives the protein CASSTQRTVYTEAFF.

The gene calls are TRBV30 and TRBJ2-3; TRBD2 matches at 10 bases. This CDR3 has 14 amino acids. Germline V gene lookup returns CDR1 GTSNPN and CDR2 SVGIG (reference sequence). V shed 2 bases, J shed 4 bases, and the junction held 3 bases outside the gene matches. CDR3 in amino acids: CAWSTAGGADTQYF. The CDR3 bases are TGTGCCTGGAGTACAGCGGGAGGGGCAGATACGCAGTATTTT.

The chain joins TRBV19 to TRBJ1-1, with 8 bases matching TRBD1. Germline trimming cut 5 bases from V and 6 bases from J; bases unmatched to any gene: 8. CDR1 is LNHDA and CDR2 is SQIVND in the germline V gene (reference sequence). The CDR3 has 14 amino acids. The CDR3 here is CASSSHRGLSEAFF. The DNA for the CDR3 is TGTGCCAGTAGTTCTCACAGGGGGTTGTCTGAAGCTTTCTTT.

The rearrangement links TRBV27 to TRBJ2-5; D possibly matches TRBD1 or TRBD2 (5 bases each). The V end lost 4 bases, the J end lost 1 base, and 13 bases lay between the germline ends. CDR3 length equals 15 residues. Per the germline V gene, CDR1 is MNHEY and CDR2 is SMNVEV (reference sequence). The CDR3 sequence: CASSSLRGIQETQYF. The CDR3 bases are TGTGCCAGCAGTTCCCTGAGGGGAATCCAAGAGACCCAGTACTTC.

This chain uses TRBV30 with TRBJ2-3, with a tentative D call TRBD2 (7 bases). Trimming removed 4 bases from V and 3 bases from J, with 14 bases in between. Per the germline V gene, CDR1 is GTSNPN and CDR2 is SVGIG (reference sequence). The CDR3 spans 14 residues. CDR3 bases: TGTGCCTGGAATGGGGGAGGGGGGACAGATACGCAGTATTTT. Translated, it gives CAWNGGGGTDTQYF.

This clone was seen a few times. The chain joins TRBV5-1 to TRBJ2-6; perhaps TRBD1 as D (6 bases). CDR1 is SGHRS, CDR2 YFSETQ, per germline. The ends were cut back, 2 bases at V and 0 bases at J, with 9 bases in the middle. The CDR3 loop spans 16 amino acids. The CDR3 coding sequence is TGCGCCAGCAGCTTACAAGGGGGCTCTGGGGCCAACGTCCTGACTTTC. Protein: CASSLQGGSGANVLTF.

The V gene is TRBV19, the J gene TRBJ2-1, with TRBD2 matching over 8 bases. J was trimmed by 1 base and V by 4 bases; bases with no gene match: 9. CDR1 is LNHDA, CDR2 SQIVND, per germline (reference sequence). The CDR3 sequence is 17 residues long. In DNA form, the CDR3 reads TGTGCCAGTAGTAGGGGGATAGCGGGACTTTCCTACAATGAGCAGTTCTTC. This codes for CASSRGIAGLSYNEQFF.

The chain is built from TRBV19 and TRBJ2-3; 11 nucleotides align to TRBD2. Looked up from germline, CDR1 is LNHDA and CDR2 is SQIVND (reference sequence). This CDR3 is built from 17 residues. V dropped 5 bases and J dropped 6; count of bases not matched to a gene: 13. CDR3 in DNA: TGTGCCAGTAGTCCCCCGGTTAGCGGGAGGGCAAGGGATACGCAGTATTTT. Translation gives CASSPPVSGRARDTQYF. The full variable domain, completed using reference TRBV19 and TRBJ2-3, is DGGITQSPKYLFRKEGQNVTLSCEQNLNHDAMYWYRQDPGQGLRLIYYSQIVNDFQKGDIAEGYSVSREKKESFPLTVTSAQKNPTAFYLCASSPPVSGRARDTQYFGPGTRLTVL.

The rearrangement uses TRBV10-3 and TRBJ1-1; TRBD1 agrees at 9 bases. With 10 bases clipped from V and 0 bases from J, the junction kept 3 bases outside the gene matches. CDR3 length: 13 amino acids. CDR1 and CDR2 (germline): ENHRY, SYGVKD. The CDR3 region is CATTGGMNTEAFF. As DNA, the CDR3 is TGTGCCACGACAGGGGGAATGAACACTGAAGCTTTCTTT.

V is TRBV4-1 and J is TRBJ2-7, with 7 nucleotides matching TRBD2. Germline values: CDR1 MGHRA, CDR2 YSYEKL. This CDR3 is 16 amino acids long. The J segment lost 3 bases and the V segment lost 1 base, leaving 9 bases of the junction unmatched. CDR3 in DNA: TGCGCCAGCAGCCAAGGAAAACTAGCGTTGGACTACGAGCAGTACTTC. Translated, it gives CASSQGKLALDYEQYF.

The V gene is TRBV5-6, the J gene TRBJ2-7; D call uncertain. V shed 0 bases and J shed 0 bases, with 13 bases lying between them. The germline V gene encodes CDR1 SGHDT and CDR2 YYEEEE. This CDR3 spans 16 amino acids. For the CDR3, the DNA is TGTGCCAGCAGCTTGGTAAAGACCTTTGCCTCCTACGAGCAGTACTTC. Translated, it gives CASSLVKTFASYEQYF. The full variable domain, its missing parts supplied by reference TRBV5-6 and TRBJ2-7, is DAGVTQSPTHLIKTRGQQVTLRCSPKSGHDTVSWYQQALGQGPQFIFQYYEEEERQRGNFPDRFSGHQFPNYSSELNVNALLLGDSALYLCASSLVKTFASYEQYFGPGTRLTVT.

This chain uses TRBV7-9 with TRBJ1-5; D might be TRBD1 (6 bases). Trimming took off 5 bases at V and 0 bases at J, with 14 bases between the two ends. This CDR3 contains 16 residues. Germline CDR1 is SEHNR and CDR2 is FQNEAQ (reference sequence). The CDR3 sequence is CASSLTAGDSNQPQHF. CDR3 bases: TGTGCCAGCAGCCTCACGGCAGGGGATAGCAATCAGCCCCAGCATTTT. Looking up the rest from reference TRBV7-9 and TRBJ1-5 gives the full variable domain: DTGVSQNPRHKITKRGQNVTFRCDPISEHNRLYWYRQTLGQGPEFLTYFQNEAQLEKSRLLSDRFSAERPKGSFSTLEIQRTEQGDSAMYLCASSLTAGDSNQPQHFGDGTRLSIL.